Listed here are 28 T cell receptor beta chains from one sample, sequenced in a study of patients and donors after allogeneic stem cell transplantation (TCRdb year 2020). Library prep was done by RT-PCR. TCRdb records NextSeq 550 as the sequencer. TCRdb handled the public reads itself, with Q25 trimming in fastp and clone calling in MiXCR, and kept productive beta chains. Rows with one shared CDR3 protein collapse into an entry with the most common genes and DNA. For this sample there are 900,000 to 1,000,000 distinct CDR3 sequences; roughly 18% appear just once. 6% of the sample belongs to the ten largest clones. Specimen: blood, either unsorted or a sorted T cell fraction (not recorded which). The receptors shown here come from a human donor who was either an allogeneic HSCT recipient or a stem cell or donor lymphocyte infusion donor (not recorded which). It is not recorded whose cells these are; they may come from a transplant donor.

The V gene is TRBV7-6, the J gene TRBJ2-3; 15 bases match TRBD2. Trimming removed 5 bases from V and 8 bases from J; junction bases left unmatched: 11. CDR1 is SGHVS, CDR2 FNYEAQ, per germline. The CDR3 covers 17 residues. The CDR3 bases are TGTGCCAGCAGCCGGACTAGCGGGGGGGACCAGCGCGGTACGCAGTATTTT. It codes for CASSRTSGGDQRGTQYF.

The sample holds a few counts of this clonotype. The CDR3 loop reads CSASTTDNYGYTF. CDR3 DNA: TGCAGTGCTAGTACGACAGATAACTATGGCTACACCTTC. The chain uses TRBV20-1 and TRBJ1-2; D perhaps matches TRBD1 (5 bases). The V and J ends lost 3 bases and 1 base respectively, with 9 bases between them. Looked up from germline, CDR1 is DFQATT and CDR2 is SNEGSKA (reference sequence). The CDR3 runs to 13 residues.

This clonotype was seen only a few times. The gene calls are TRBV3-1 and TRBJ2-1; perhaps TRBD1 as D (5 bases). Trimming stripped 1 base from V and 4 bases from J, with 11 bases between. Germline lookup yields CDR1 LGHDT and CDR2 YNNKEL (reference sequence). CDR3 size: 15 residues. CDR3 nucleotide sequence: TGTGCCAGCAGCCAAGTGTACAGGCTTTACAATGAGCAGTTCTTC. Translated: CASSQVYRLYNEQFF.

In its sample, this clonotype was seen a few times. The V call is TRBV20-1, the J call TRBJ2-5, with a possible D match to TRBD2 (5 bases). V was trimmed by 0 bases and J by 0 bases, leaving 14 bases between them. Per germline, CDR1 DFQATT and CDR2 SNEGSKA (reference sequence). The CDR3 is 16 residues long. The CDR3 region has the DNA TGCAGTGCTAGAGATCGTTCTAGCTGGTACCAAGAGACCCAGTACTTC. Protein: CSARDRSSWYQETQYF.

The rearrangement uses TRBV5-1 and TRBJ2-5; D may be TRBD2 (5 bases). Germline CDR1 is SGHRS and CDR2 is YFSETQ. V shed 4 bases and J shed 4 bases, with 26 bases lying between them. This CDR3 is built from 18 residues. CDR3 residues: CASSLGGGSSLVGETQYF. The DNA for the CDR3 is TGCGCCAGCAGCCTGGGCGGAGGATCGTCCCTGGTCGGAGAGACCCAGTACTTC. The full variable domain, with the rest looked up from reference TRBV5-1 and TRBJ2-5, is KAGVTQTPRYLIKTRGQQVTLSCSPISGHRSVSWYQQTPGQGLQFLFEYFSETQRNKGNFPGRFSGRQFSNSRSEMNVSTLELGDSALYLCASSLGGGSSLVGETQYFGPGTRLLVL.

This clonotype was seen a handful of times. This rearrangement joins TRBV6-1 to TRBJ2-3, with 7 nucleotides matching TRBD2. The CDR3 contains 16 residues. In germline, CDR1 is MNHNS, CDR2 SASEGT. V lost 6 bases and J lost 2; bases outside the gene matches: 11. For the CDR3, the DNA is TGTGCCAGCAGGCGGACCGCGGGGAGGGACACAGATACGCAGTATTTT. It translates to CASRRTAGRDTDTQYF.

This clonotype was seen at least ten times. The genes are TRBV5-1 and TRBJ1-2, with unresolved D. This CDR3 comprises 14 residues. Trimming removed 0 bases from V and 5 bases from J, with 11 bases in between. Germline-derived CDR1 and CDR2 are SGHRS and YFSETQ. The CDR3 loop reads CASSLDGLTYGYTF. In DNA form, the CDR3 reads TGCGCCAGCAGCTTGGATGGTCTTACATATGGCTACACCTTC.

V gene TRBV6-1 combines with J gene TRBJ1-5; the D is unclear. The CDR3 length is 14 residues. V lost 7 bases to trimming and J lost 5 bases, with 15 bases between them. The germline V gene encodes CDR1 MNHNS and CDR2 SASEGT. Written as DNA, the CDR3 is TGTGCCAGCAAATTATGGGGTGTGGATCAGCCCCAGCATTTT. It translates to CASKLWGVDQPQHF.

V is TRBV5-5 and J is TRBJ2-2; D possibly corresponds to TRBD2 (5 bases). CDR1 is SGHKS, CDR2 YYEKEE, per germline (reference sequence). V was cut by 0 bases and J by 0 bases, with 15 bases left in between. There are 18 residues in the CDR3. Here the CDR3 DNA reads TGTGCCAGCAGCTTGGCCGGCTTAGCGCTATCGAACACCGGGGAGCTGTTTTTT. It encodes CASSLAGLALSNTGELFF.

This rearrangement joins TRBV6-2 or TRBV6-3 to TRBJ2-7, with D hard to call. Germline V CDR1 and CDR2: MNHEY, SVGEGT. The germline V and J ends were trimmed by 5 bases and 3 bases, with 11 bases remaining between them. There are 13 residues in the CDR3. The CDR3 DNA follows: TGTGCCAGCAGTCCACAATATGGCTACGAGCAGTACTTC. As protein: CASSPQYGYEQYF.

This clonotype was seen only a few times. The chain combines TRBV5-1 with TRBJ2-5; D gene unclear. This CDR3 has 17 amino acids. The ends were cut back, 2 bases at V and 1 base at J, with 18 bases in the middle. From germline, CDR1 is SGHRS and CDR2 YFSETQ. CDR3 protein: CASSFSAPGRVQETQYF. The CDR3 DNA reads as TGCGCCAGCAGCTTCTCCGCCCCCGGACGGGTCCAAGAGACCCAGTACTTC.

This chain connects TRBV6-5 to TRBJ1-4; possible D gene TRBD1, 5 bases. CDR3 length equals 13 residues. V was shortened by 2 bases and J by 4 bases, with 5 bases between the two germline ends. Germline CDR1 MNHEY, CDR2 SVGAGI. CDR3 sequence reads: CASSYRGNEKLFF. In DNA, the CDR3 is TGTGCCAGCAGTTACAGGGGTAATGAAAAACTGTTTTTT.

The V call is TRBV3-1, the J call TRBJ1-2; D gene ambiguous. The germline V gene has CDR1 LGHDT and CDR2 YNNKEL (reference sequence). The V and J ends lost 0 bases and 8 bases respectively, with 19 bases between them. This CDR3 comprises 16 residues. CDR3 sequence reads: CASSQDQRTVLRGYTF. For the CDR3, the DNA is TGTGCCAGCAGCCAAGATCAACGGACGGTACTGCGGGGCTACACCTTC.

This sequence joins TRBV29-1 and TRBJ2-1, with 7 positions matching TRBD2. Germline V gene sequence: CDR1 SQVTM, CDR2 ANQGSEA. The CDR3 is made up of 14 amino acids. With V trimmed by 4 bases and J by 3 bases, 6 bases remained unmatched. CDR3 bases: TGCAGCGTTGGGGGGGGAGGCGGCTACAATGAGCAGTTCTTC. It codes for CSVGGGGGYNEQFF.

This clonotype was counted between two and nine times. The rearrangement joins TRBV6-2 or TRBV6-3 to TRBJ1-4; maybe TRBD1 (5 bases). The CDR3 loop spans 15 amino acids. V was cut by 8 bases and J by 5 bases, with 18 bases left in between. Germline V gene lookup returns CDR1 MNHEY and CDR2 SVGEGT. The CDR3 region is CASAIGHVGNEKLFF. The CDR3 nucleotides read TGTGCCAGCGCTATCGGACATGTCGGAAATGAAAAACTGTTTTTT.

The sample holds a few counts of this clonotype. The chain combines TRBV5-8 with TRBJ2-1, with no clear D. Germline loops: CDR1 SGHTS, CDR2 YDEGEE. The CDR3 is 15 residues long. Between the trimmed V and J ends, which lost 4 bases and 2 bases, there was a span of 13 bases. The CDR3 DNA is TGTGCCAGCAGCCCTGAGTTAATCCCCTACAATGAGCAGTTCTTC. Translating it yields CASSPELIPYNEQFF. Full variable domain (missing parts from reference TRBV5-8 and TRBJ2-1): EAGVTQSPTHLIKTRGQQATLRCSPISGHTSVYWYQQALGLGLQFLLWYDEGEERNRGNFPPRFSGRQFPNYSSELNVNALELEDSALYLCASSPELIPYNEQFFGPGTRLTVL.

The sample holds a few counts of this clonotype. V gene TRBV5-1 combines with J gene TRBJ2-7; 7 bases are a match to TRBD1. From germline, CDR1 is SGHRS and CDR2 YFSETQ. The junction had 5 bases not matched to a gene; V was cut back by 7 bases and J by 4 bases. The CDR3 is 12 residues long. The CDR3 bases are TGCGCCAGCGGCGGACAGGAGTACGAGCAGTACTTC. Translated, it gives CASGGQEYEQYF. Variable domain in full (rest from reference TRBV5-1 and TRBJ2-7): KAGVTQTPRYLIKTRGQQVTLSCSPISGHRSVSWYQQTPGQGLQFLFEYFSETQRNKGNFPGRFSGRQFSNSRSEMNVSTLELGDSALYLCASGGQEYEQYFGPGTRLTVT.

A few counts support this clonotype. The chain has TRBV5-1 and TRBJ2-7; 8 bases map to TRBD1. The CDR3 sequence is 14 residues long. The V gene end was trimmed by 4 bases and the J gene end by 3 bases; junction bases not matched to a gene: 6. Germline CDR1 is SGHRS and CDR2 is YFSETQ. The CDR3 bases are TGCGCCAGCAGCAGACAGGGGAGAGGCTACGAGCAGTACTTC. Residues: CASSRQGRGYEQYF.

This sequence joins TRBV20-1 and TRBJ1-6, with TRBD1 as a possible D gene (5 bases). The CDR3 has 14 residues. Germline V gene sequence: CDR1 DFQATT, CDR2 SNEGSKA (reference sequence). V was clipped by 6 bases and J by 5 bases, with 14 bases between them. The CDR3 DNA is TGCAGTGCCAAGGGGACGGCAGATAATTCACCCCTCCACTTT. It translates to CSAKGTADNSPLHF.

In this sample, this clonotype turned up a few times. CDR3 protein: CASRFTGTGGSGANVLTF. For the CDR3, the DNA is TGTGCCAGCAGATTCACCGGGACAGGGGGATCTGGGGCCAACGTCCTGACTTTC. The chain uses TRBV7-3 and TRBJ2-6; 11 bases are a match to TRBD1. From germline, CDR1 is SGHTA and CDR2 FQGTGA. Germline trimming cut 6 bases from V and 1 base from J; bases unmatched to any gene: 8. The length of the CDR3 is 18 residues. The entire variable domain, with the rest obtained from reference TRBV7-3 and TRBJ2-6, is as follows: GAGVSQTPSNKVTEKGKYVELRCDPISGHTALYWYRQSLGQGPEFLIYFQGTGAADDSGLPNDRFFAVRPEGSVSTLKIQRTERGDSAVYLCASRFTGTGGSGANVLTFGAGSRLTVL.

CDR3 in amino acids: CASSLSAGGSYNEQFF. The CDR3 nucleotides read TGTGCCAGCAGTTTATCGGCGGGAGGGTCCTACAATGAGCAGTTCTTC. The chain has TRBV27 and TRBJ2-1; 9 bases fit TRBD2. After removal of 0 bases from V and 1 base from J, the junction contained 1 base not matched to a gene. CDR1 and CDR2 from the germline V gene are MNHEY and SMNVEV (reference sequence). This CDR3 is 16 amino acids long.

The rearrangement joins TRBV9 to TRBJ2-3; D is ambiguous. This CDR3 is 12 amino acids long. Germline assignment: CDR1 SGDLS and CDR2 YYNGEE. V was clipped by 3 bases and J by 4 bases, with 6 bases between them. DNA of the CDR3: TGTGCCAGCAGCGGCAGAGCAGATACGCAGTATTTT. This gives the protein CASSGRADTQYF. The full variable domain, with the rest looked up from reference TRBV9 and TRBJ2-3, is DSGVTQTPKHLITATGQRVTLRCSPRSGDLSVYWYQQSLDQGLQFLIQYYNGEERAKGNILERFSAQQFPDLHSELNLSSLELGDSALYFCASSGRADTQYFGPGTRLTVL.

This clonotype has more than one count but fewer than ten. V and J are TRBV5-1 and TRBJ1-1, with a possible D match to TRBD1 (6 bases). V lost 4 bases and J 0 bases, leaving 22 bases between the germline ends. The CDR3 length is 18 residues. Germline CDR1 SGHRS, CDR2 YFSETQ. The CDR3 nucleotides read TGCGCCAGCAGCCAAGATCAGACAGGCGCTTTCATGAACACTGAAGCTTTCTTT. Its protein is CASSQDQTGAFMNTEAFF. Based on the CDR3 plus reference TRBV5-1 and TRBJ1-1, the full variable domain is KAGVTQTPRYLIKTRGQQVTLSCSPISGHRSVSWYQQTPGQGLQFLFEYFSETQRNKGNFPGRFSGRQFSNSRSEMNVSTLELGDSALYLCASSQDQTGAFMNTEAFFGQGTRLTVV.

The chain has TRBV27 and TRBJ2-3; perhaps TRBD1 as D (6 bases). Trimming stripped 5 bases from V and 3 bases from J, with 12 bases between. Germline loops: CDR1 MNHEY, CDR2 SMNVEV (reference sequence). This CDR3 has 14 amino acids. In nucleotides, the CDR3 is TGTGCCAGCAGTCAGGGGTTACGGACAGATACGCAGTATTTT. Encoded protein: CASSQGLRTDTQYF.

This clonotype was seen more than once but under ten times. Given a much more abundant clone one base away, this may be a read error. V and J are TRBV24-1 and TRBJ2-3; D is ambiguous. CDR1 KGHDR and CDR2 SFDVKD come from the germline V gene. Deletions cut 4 bases from V and 4 bases from J, with 8 bases between. The CDR3 totals 13 residues. For the CDR3, the DNA is TGTGCCACCAGTGACCCTCCCGCAGATACGCAGTATTTT. Its protein product is CATSDPPADTQYF.

This clonotype was counted a few times. The chain employs TRBV12-3 or TRBV12-4 and TRBJ1-2; 8 bases agree with TRBD1. Losses at the gene ends were 1 base for V and 9 bases for J; bases not matched to a gene: 13. The CDR3 is 16 residues long. The CDR3 bases are TGTGCCAGCAGTTTAGTTCGCCCCGGGACAGGCAGGAGCTACACCTTC. This translates into CASSLVRPGTGRSYTF.

The genes are TRBV6-5 and TRBJ2-3, with D tentatively TRBD1 (5 bases). Trimming shortened V by 0 bases and J by 4 bases, and 20 bases separated the two germline ends. This CDR3 comprises 18 residues. Germline V gene data show CDR1 as MNHEY and CDR2 as SVGAGI. The CDR3 reads CASSYSIPKKGWADTQYF. The CDR3 DNA follows: TGTGCCAGCAGTTACTCGATCCCCAAAAAGGGGTGGGCAGATACGCAGTATTTT.

This clonotype was seen a handful of times. This chain connects TRBV20-1 to TRBJ2-7; TRBD2 matches 10 bases. The CDR3 contains 14 residues. Germline CDR1 DFQATT, CDR2 SNEGSKA (reference sequence). Losses at the gene ends were 3 bases for V and 2 bases for J; bases not matched to a gene: 4. The CDR3 nucleotides read TGCAGTGCTAGCGGACTAGCGGATCCCTACGAGCAGTACTTC. This sequence encodes CSASGLADPYEQYF.